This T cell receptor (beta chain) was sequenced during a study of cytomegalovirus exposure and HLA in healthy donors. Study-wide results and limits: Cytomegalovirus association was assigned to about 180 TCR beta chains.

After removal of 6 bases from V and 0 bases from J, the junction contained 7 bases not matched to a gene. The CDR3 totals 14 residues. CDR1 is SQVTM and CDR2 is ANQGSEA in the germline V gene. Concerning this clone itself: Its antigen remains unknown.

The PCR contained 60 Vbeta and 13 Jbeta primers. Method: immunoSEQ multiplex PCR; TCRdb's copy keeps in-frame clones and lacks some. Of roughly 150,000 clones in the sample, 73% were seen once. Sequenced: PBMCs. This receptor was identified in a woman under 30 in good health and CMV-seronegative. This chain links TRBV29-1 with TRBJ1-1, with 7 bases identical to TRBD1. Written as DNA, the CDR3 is TGCAGCGTGAGAGCAGGGACAGTGAACACTGAAGCTTTCTTT. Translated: CSVRAGTVNTEAFF. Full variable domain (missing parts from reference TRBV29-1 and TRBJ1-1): SAVISQKPSRDICQRGTSLTIQCQVDSQVTMMFWYRQQPGQSLTLIATANQGSEATYESGFVIDKFPISRPNLTFSTLTVSNMSPEDSSIYLCSVRAGTVNTEAFFGQGTRLTVV.